The subject of this entry is one T cell receptor beta chain. The CDR3 is 12 amino acids. Germline lookup yields CDR1 MDHEN and CDR2 SYDVKM. V lost 7 bases and J 7 bases, leaving 8 bases between the germline ends. Assay: immunoSEQ multiplex PCR; the TCRdb copy retains only in-frame clones and omits some. The sample consists of tens of thousands of clones, around 82% of them appearing once. The data derive from a study of blood T cell repertoires in COVID-19. The V gene is TRBV28, the J gene TRBJ1-6; D possibly corresponds to TRBD1 (5 bases). This sequence originates from a human donor in a cohort sampled during active COVID-19. What was sequenced was peripheral blood. Written as DNA, the CDR3 is TGTGCCAGCACAGCAGGGAATTCACCCCTCCACTTT. Translation: CASTAGNSPLHF.